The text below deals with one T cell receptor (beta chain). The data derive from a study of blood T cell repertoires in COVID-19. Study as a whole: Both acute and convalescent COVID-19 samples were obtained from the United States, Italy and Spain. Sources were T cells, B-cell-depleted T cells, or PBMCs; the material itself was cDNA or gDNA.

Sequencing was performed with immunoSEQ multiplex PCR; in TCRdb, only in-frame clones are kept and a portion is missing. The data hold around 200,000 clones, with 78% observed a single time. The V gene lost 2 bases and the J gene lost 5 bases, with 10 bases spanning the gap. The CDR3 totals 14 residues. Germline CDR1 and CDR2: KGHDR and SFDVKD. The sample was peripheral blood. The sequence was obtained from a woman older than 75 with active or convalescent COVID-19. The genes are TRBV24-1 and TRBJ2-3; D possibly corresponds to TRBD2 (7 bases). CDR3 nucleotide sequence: TGTGCCACCAGTGATTCGAGGGGGGGAGATACGCAGTATTTT. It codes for CATSDSRGGDTQYF.